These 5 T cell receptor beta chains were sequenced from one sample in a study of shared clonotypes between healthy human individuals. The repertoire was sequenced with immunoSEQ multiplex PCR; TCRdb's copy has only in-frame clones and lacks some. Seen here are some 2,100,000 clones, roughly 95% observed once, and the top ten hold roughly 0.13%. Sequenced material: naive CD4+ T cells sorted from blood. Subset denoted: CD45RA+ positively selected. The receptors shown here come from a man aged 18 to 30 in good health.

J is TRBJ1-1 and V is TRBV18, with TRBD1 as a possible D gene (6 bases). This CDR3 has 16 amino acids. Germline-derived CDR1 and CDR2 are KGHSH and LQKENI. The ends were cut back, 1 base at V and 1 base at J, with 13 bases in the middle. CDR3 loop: CASSPRETGRNTEAFF. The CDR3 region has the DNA TGTGCCAGCTCACCACGCGAAACAGGGCGGAACACTGAAGCTTTCTTT. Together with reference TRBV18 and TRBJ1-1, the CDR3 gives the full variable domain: NAGVMQNPRHLVRRRGQEARLRCSPMKGHSHVYWYRQLPEEGLKFMVYLQKENIIDESGMPKERFSAEFPKEGPSILRIQQVVRGDSAAYFCASSPRETGRNTEAFFGQGTRLTVV.

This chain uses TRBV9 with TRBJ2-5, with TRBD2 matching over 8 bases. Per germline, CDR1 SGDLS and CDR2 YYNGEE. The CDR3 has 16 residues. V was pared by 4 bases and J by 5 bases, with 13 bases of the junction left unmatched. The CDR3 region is CASSSQRGPTLETQYF. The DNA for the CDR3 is TGTGCCAGCAGCTCACAGCGGGGGCCTACTCTTGAGACCCAGTACTTC. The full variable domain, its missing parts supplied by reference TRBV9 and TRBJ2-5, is DSGVTQTPKHLITATGQRVTLRCSPRSGDLSVYWYQQSLDQGLQFLIQYYNGEERAKGNILERFSAQQFPDLHSELNLSSLELGDSALYFCASSSQRGPTLETQYFGPGTRLLVL.

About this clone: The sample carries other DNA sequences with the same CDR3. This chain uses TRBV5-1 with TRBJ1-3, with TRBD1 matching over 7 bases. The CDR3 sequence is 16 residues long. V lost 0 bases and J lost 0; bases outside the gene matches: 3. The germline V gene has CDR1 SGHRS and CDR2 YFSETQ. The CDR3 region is CASSLGGTDSGNTIYF. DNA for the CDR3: TGCGCCAGCAGCTTGGGCGGGACAGACTCTGGAAACACCATATATTTT.

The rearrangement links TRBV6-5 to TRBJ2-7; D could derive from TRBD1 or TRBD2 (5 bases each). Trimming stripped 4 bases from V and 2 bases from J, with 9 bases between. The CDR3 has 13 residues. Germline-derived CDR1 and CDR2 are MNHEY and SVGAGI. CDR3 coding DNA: TGTGCCAGCAGTTCGGGACGGACCTACGAGCAGTACTTC. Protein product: CASSSGRTYEQYF.

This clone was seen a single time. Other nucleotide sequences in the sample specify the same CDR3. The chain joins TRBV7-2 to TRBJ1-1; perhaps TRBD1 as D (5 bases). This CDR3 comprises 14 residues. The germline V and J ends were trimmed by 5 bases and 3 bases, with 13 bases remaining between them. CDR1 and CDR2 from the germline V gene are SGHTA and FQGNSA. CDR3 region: CASSPRGADTEAFF. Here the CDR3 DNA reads TGTGCCAGCAGCCCCCGTGGGGCGGACACTGAAGCTTTCTTT.